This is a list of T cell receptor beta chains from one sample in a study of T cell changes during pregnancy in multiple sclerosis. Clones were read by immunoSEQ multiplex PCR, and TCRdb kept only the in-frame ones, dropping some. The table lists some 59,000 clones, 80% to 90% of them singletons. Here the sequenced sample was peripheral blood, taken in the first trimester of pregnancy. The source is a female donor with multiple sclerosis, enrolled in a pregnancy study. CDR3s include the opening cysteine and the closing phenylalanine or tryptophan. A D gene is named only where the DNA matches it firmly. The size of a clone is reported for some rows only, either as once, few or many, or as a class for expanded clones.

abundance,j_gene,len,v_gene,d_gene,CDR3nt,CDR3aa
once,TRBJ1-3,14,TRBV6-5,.,TGTGCCAGCAGTTACCCGGGAGCCGGAAACACCATATATTTT,CASSYPGAGNTIYF
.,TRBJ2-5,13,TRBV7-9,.,TGTGCCAGCAGTCGGACATACCAAGAGACCCAGTACTTC,CASSRTYQETQYF
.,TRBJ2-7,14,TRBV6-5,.,TGTGCCAGCAGTTCACACCCTCTCTCCTACGAGCAGTACTTC,CASSSHPLSYEQYF
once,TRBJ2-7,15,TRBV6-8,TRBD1,TGTGCCAGCAGTTACTCTAGGGACAGGGGCTACGAGCAGTACTTC,CASSYSRDRGYEQYF
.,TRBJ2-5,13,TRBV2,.,TGTGCCAGCAGATCAGGGCGAGAAGAGACCCAGTACTTC,CASRSGREETQYF
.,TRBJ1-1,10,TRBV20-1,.,TGCAGTGCTAGGGGCTCTGAAGCTTTCTTT,CSARGSEAFF
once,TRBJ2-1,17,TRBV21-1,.,TGTGCCAGCAGCAAAGAAGAGGAACTGGTTCGATACAATGAGCAGTTCTTC,CASSKEEELVRYNEQFF
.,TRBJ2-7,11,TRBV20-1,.,TGCAGTGCCCGACTTTCCTACGAGCAGTACTTC,CSARLSYEQYF
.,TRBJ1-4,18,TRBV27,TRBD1,TGTGCCAGCAGTTTATCTACCGGGACAGGGGGAACTAATGAAAAACTGTTTTTT,CASSLSTGTGGTNEKLFF
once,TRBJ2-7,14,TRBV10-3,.,TGTGCCATCAGTGAGTCGACCGGGAGCGACGAGCAGTACTTC,CAISESTGSDEQYF
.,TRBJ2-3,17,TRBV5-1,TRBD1,TGCGCCAGCAGCCGCGGACAGGGCGGCGGTAGCACAGATACGCAGTATTTT,CASSRGQGGGSTDTQYF
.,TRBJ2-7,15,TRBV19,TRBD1,TGTGCCAGTAGCAGGAGACAGGGGGTCTTATACGAGCAGTACTTC,CASSRRQGVLYEQYF
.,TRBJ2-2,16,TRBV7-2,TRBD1,TGTGCCGAACAACGAGGGGGCCGATTGAACACCGGGGAGCTGTTTTTT,CAEQRGGRLNTGELFF
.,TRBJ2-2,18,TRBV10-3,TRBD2,TGTGCCATCAGACCGGGACTAGCGGGGGGTTCGAACACCGGGGAGCTGTTTTTT,CAIRPGLAGGSNTGELFF
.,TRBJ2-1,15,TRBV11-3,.,TGTGCCAGCAGCTTAACGGACAATGTCGGCAATGAGCAGTTCTTC,CASSLTDNVGNEQFF
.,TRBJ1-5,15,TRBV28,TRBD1,TGTGCCAGCCTCGAATTACAGGGGTGGGATCAGCCCCAGCATTTT,CASLELQGWDQPQHF
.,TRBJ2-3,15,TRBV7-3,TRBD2,TGTGCCAGCAGCCCCTTAGCGGGGGGGACAGATACGCAGTATTTT,CASSPLAGGTDTQYF
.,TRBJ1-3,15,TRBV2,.,TGTGCCAGCAGTGAAGTTGGAGGTCCTGGAAACACCATATATTTT,CASSEVGGPGNTIYF
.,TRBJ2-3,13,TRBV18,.,TGTGCCAGCTCGCTACCGAAAACAGATACGCAGTATTTT,CASSLPKTDTQYF
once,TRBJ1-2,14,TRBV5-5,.,TGTGCCAGCAGCCCTAGAGACCCAGTGACCGGCTACACCTTC,CASSPRDPVTGYTF
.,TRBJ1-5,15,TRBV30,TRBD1,TGTGCCTGGAGTGGGGGACAGGGTGGAAATCAGCCCCAGCATTTT,CAWSGGQGGNQPQHF
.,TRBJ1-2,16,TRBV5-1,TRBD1,TGCGCCAGCAGCTCCGGGACAGGGGATGGTAACTATGGCTACACCTTC,CASSSGTGDGNYGYTF
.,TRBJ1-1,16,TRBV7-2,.,TGTGCCAGCAGCCTGGTCGGGGGAGGAGGGTCCACTGAAGCTTTCTTT,CASSLVGGGGSTEAFF
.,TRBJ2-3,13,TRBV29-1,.,TGCAGCGCCGGAACGGGGATAGCAGATACGCAGTATTTT,CSAGTGIADTQYF
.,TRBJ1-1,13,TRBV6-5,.,TGTGCCAGCAGTAGGAGGGCGGGGACTGAAGCTTTCTTT,CASSRRAGTEAFF
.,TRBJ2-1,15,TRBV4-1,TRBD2,TGCGCCAGCAGCCAAGAGACTAGCGGGAGGCGAGAGCAGTTCTTC,CASSQETSGRREQFF
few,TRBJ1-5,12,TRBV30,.,TGTGCCTGGAGTGGCTACAATCAGCCCCAGCATTTT,CAWSGYNQPQHF
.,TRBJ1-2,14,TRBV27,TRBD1,TGTGCCAGCAGTTTAGGGGGGACAGGAGGTGGCTACACCTTC,CASSLGGTGGGYTF
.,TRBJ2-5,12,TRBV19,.,TGTGCCAGTAGTGTGGGGCTGGAGACCCAGTACTTC,CASSVGLETQYF
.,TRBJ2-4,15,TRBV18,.,TGTGCCAGCTCACCCAACTCCGGGGTAAAGAACATTCAGTACTTC,CASSPNSGVKNIQYF